Shown below are 17 T cell receptor beta chains from a single sample sequenced in a study of OX40 agonist ivuxolimab in advanced cancers. The repertoire was sequenced with immunoSEQ multiplex PCR; TCRdb's copy has only in-frame clones and lacks some. The table shows around 38,000 clones, with 70% to 90% occurring only once. The source was CD4+ or CD8+ T cells sorted from blood, collected in a trial of the OX40 agonist ivuxolimab. These receptors were collected from an adult with an advanced solid tumor such as melanoma, head and neck, liver or kidney cancer.

This clone was recorded once. CDR3 nucleotides: TGTGCCAGCAGCGACGCCGGGACACTAGCCACAGATACGCAGTATTTT. Translation: CASSDAGTLATDTQYF. The chain joins TRBV7-9 to TRBJ2-3, with D perhaps assigned TRBD1 or TRBD2 (6 bases each). From germline, CDR1 is SEHNR and CDR2 FQNEAQ (reference sequence). This CDR3 spans 16 amino acids. The ends were cut back, 5 bases at V and 2 bases at J, with 17 bases in the middle.

V is TRBV7-6 and J is TRBJ2-7, with D tentatively TRBD2 (6 bases). Germline lookup yields CDR1 SGHVS and CDR2 FNYEAQ. The CDR3 spans 13 residues. V was pared by 4 bases and J by 4 bases, with 11 bases between. In DNA form, the CDR3 reads TGTGCCAGCAGCTCGGGGGAATTGTACGAGCAGTACTTC. It is translated as CASSSGELYEQYF. Drawing the rest from reference TRBV7-6 and TRBJ2-7, the complete variable domain is GAGVSQSPRYKVTKRGQDVALRCDPISGHVSLYWYRQALGQGPEFLTYFNYEAQQDKSGLPNDRFSAERPEGSISTLTIQRTEQRDSAMYRCASSSGELYEQYFGPGTRLTVT.

This clone appeared once. The V call is TRBV27, the J call TRBJ1-5; no clear D gene. Trimming took off 3 bases at V and 6 bases at J, with 9 bases between the two ends. The CDR3 is 13 amino acids. Germline CDR1 MNHEY, CDR2 SMNVEV (reference sequence). The CDR3, as DNA: TGTGCCAGCAGTTTGCAGCTATCTCAGCCCCAGCATTTT. Translated: CASSLQLSQPQHF.

The rearrangement joins TRBV9 to TRBJ1-2, with 7 bases that match TRBD1. Germline loops: CDR1 SGDLS, CDR2 YYNGEE. The trim removed 4 bases at V and 8 bases at J, leaving 17 bases unmatched. The CDR3 runs to 16 residues. The CDR3 here is CASSPSGTADSRGYTF. The CDR3 region has the DNA TGTGCCAGCAGCCCCTCCGGGACAGCGGACTCTAGGGGCTACACCTTC.

The V gene is TRBV18, the J gene TRBJ2-2; 9 bases are shared with TRBD1. Germline values: CDR1 KGHSH, CDR2 LQKENI. Unmatched junction bases numbered 6, after V lost 3 bases and J lost 7 bases. This CDR3 is 15 amino acids long. CDR3 nucleotide sequence: TGTGCCAGCTCACCGGGACAGGGCGGAGGCGGGGAGCTGTTTTTT. Translated: CASSPGQGGGGELFF.

The V and J genes are TRBV4-1 and TRBJ1-1; D is unclear. V lost 1 base, J lost 1 base, and 7 bases lay in between. Germline lookup yields CDR1 MGHRA and CDR2 YSYEKL. This CDR3 has 14 amino acids. The CDR3 DNA reads as TGCGCCAGCAGCCAAGTGAACCCGAACACTGAAGCTTTCTTT. Translating gives CASSQVNPNTEAFF.

The chain uses TRBV11-2 and TRBJ2-7; D call uncertain. Germline V gene data show CDR1 as SGHAT and CDR2 as FQNNGV. V was pared by 6 bases and J by 2 bases, with 17 bases between. The CDR3 has 15 residues. The DNA of the CDR3 is TGTGCCAGCAGTTCAGGACGGTCACCTACCTACGAGCAGTACTTC. Translated: CASSSGRSPTYEQYF. Supplemented by reference TRBV11-2 and TRBJ2-7, the full variable domain reads EAGVAQSPRYKIIEKRQSVAFWCNPISGHATLYWYQQILGQGPKLLIQFQNNGVVDDSQLPKDRFSAERLKGVDSTLKIQPAKLEDSAVYLCASSSGRSPTYEQYFGPGTRLTVT.

This chain links TRBV5-1 with TRBJ2-1; no firm D call. Trimming took off 0 bases at V and 3 bases at J, with 10 bases between the two ends. The CDR3 sequence is 15 residues long. Germline CDR1 reads SGHRS; CDR2 reads YFSETQ. The CDR3 nucleotides read TGCGCCAGCAGCTTGGTCGAGCAGAACTACAATGAGCAGTTCTTC. Translated, it gives CASSLVEQNYNEQFF.

The rearrangement links TRBV10-1 to TRBJ2-5, with TRBD1 matching 9 bases. V shed 8 bases, J shed 4 bases, and the junction held 8 bases outside the gene matches. Germline lookup yields CDR1 WNHNN and CDR2 SYGVQD (reference sequence). This CDR3 contains 14 residues. The CDR3 DNA reads TGCGCCAGCCCCGGGGACAGGGTGAGAGAGACCCAGTACTTC. It encodes CASPGDRVRETQYF.

The chain carries TRBV2 and TRBJ1-3; D unclear. Germline V gives CDR1 SNHLY, CDR2 FYNNEI. The germline V and J ends were trimmed by 1 base and 7 bases, with 2 bases remaining between them. The CDR3 consists of 11 residues. The chain's CDR3 is CASSEGNTIYF. In DNA, the CDR3 is TGTGCCAGCAGTGAAGGGAACACCATATATTTT. Looking up the rest from reference TRBV2 and TRBJ1-3 gives the full variable domain: EPEVTQTPSHQVTQMGQEVILRCVPISNHLYFYWYRQILGQKVEFLVSFYNNEISEKSEIFDDQFSVERPDGSNFTLKIRSTKLEDSAMYFCASSEGNTIYFGEGSWLTVV.

The J gene is TRBJ1-6, the V gene TRBV5-3; no clear D gene. TRBV5-3 counts as an open reading frame of uncertain function. The CDR3 spans 12 residues. Trimming pared 1 base from V and 9 bases from J, leaving 5 bases between. Here the CDR3 DNA reads TGTGCCAGAAGCTTGTGGTTTTCACCCCTCCACTTT. As protein: CARSLWFSPLHF.

The rearrangement links TRBV28 to TRBJ2-7; D is undetermined. CDR1 MDHEN and CDR2 SYDVKM come from the germline V gene. V was cut by 8 bases and J by 4 bases, with 12 bases left in between. This CDR3 has 12 amino acids. CDR3 region: CASHGRDYEQYF. The CDR3, as DNA: TGTGCCAGCCACGGTCGAGATTACGAGCAGTACTTC. The complete variable domain, with remaining parts taken from reference TRBV28 and TRBJ2-7, reads DVKVTQSSRYLVKRTGEKVFLECVQDMDHENMFWYRQDPGLGLRLIYFSYDVKMKEKGDIPEGYSVSREKKERFSLILESASTNQTSMYLCASHGRDYEQYFGPGTRLTVT.

This sequence joins TRBV7-2 and TRBJ1-3; D possibly corresponds to TRBD1 (5 bases). Germline V gives CDR1 SGHTA, CDR2 FQGNSA. This CDR3 spans 14 amino acids. Between the trimmed V and J ends, which lost 3 bases and 2 bases, there was a span of 8 bases. The CDR3 DNA reads as TGTGCCAGCAGCTTTGGGGGAGCTGGAAACACCATATATTTT. The encoded protein is CASSFGGAGNTIYF.

The chain is built from TRBV5-8 and TRBJ2-1; 7 positions match TRBD1. This CDR3 spans 13 amino acids. V lost 4 bases to trimming and J lost 7 bases; unmatched junction nucleotides: 5. Germline V gives CDR1 SGHTS, CDR2 YDEGEE. The CDR3 loop is CASSQGQTNEQFF. The CDR3 region has the DNA TGTGCCAGCAGCCAGGGACAGACAAATGAGCAGTTCTTC.

The genes are TRBV7-9 and TRBJ2-5; D unresolved. The ends were cut back, 5 bases at V and 4 bases at J, with 8 bases in the middle. The CDR3 runs to 12 residues. The V gene's germline CDR1 is SEHNR and CDR2 FQNEAQ (reference sequence). DNA of the CDR3: TGTGCCAGCAGCCCGTACCCAGAGACCCAGTACTTC. Encoded protein: CASSPYPETQYF.

The V and J genes are TRBV27 and TRBJ2-1; D might be TRBD2 (6 bases). The CDR3 contains 16 residues. V was cut by 5 bases and J by 3 bases, with 17 bases left in between. The germline gives CDR1 MNHEY, CDR2 SMNVEV (reference sequence). The CDR3 here is CASSKEPTRLYNEQFF. The CDR3 coding sequence is TGTGCCAGCAGTAAGGAACCGACTAGGCTCTACAATGAGCAGTTCTTC.

The genes are TRBV6-6 and TRBJ2-1; D perhaps matches TRBD1 (5 bases). The CDR3 has 12 residues. Germline V gene data show CDR1 as MNHNY and CDR2 as SVGAGI (reference sequence). Between the trimmed V and J ends, which lost 8 bases and 6 bases, there was a span of 11 bases. In DNA form, the CDR3 reads TGTGCCAGCCAACTTAGGGGCAATGAGCAGTTCTTC. This sequence encodes CASQLRGNEQFF.